This record concerns one T cell receptor (beta chain) sequence. Primers for the PCR totalled 60 Vbeta and 13 Jbeta. Only in-frame clones appear in the TCRdb table, and some are missing; sequencing was by immunoSEQ multiplex PCR. Among approximately 110,000 clones, roughly 80% were seen once, and the ten largest hold 8.5% to 10%. The sample originates from a study of cytomegalovirus exposure and HLA in healthy donors. From germline, CDR1 is MGHRA and CDR2 YSYEKL. The V gene lost 2 bases and the J gene lost 1 base, with 8 bases spanning the gap. This CDR3 contains 14 residues. The V call is TRBV4-1, the J call TRBJ1-1; D may be TRBD1 (6 bases). Sequencing was performed on PBMCs. The source of this sequence is a woman aged 40 to 50 in good health and CMV-seropositive. CDR3 amino acids: CASSQRTANTEAFF. The CDR3 bases are TGCGCCAGCAGCCAAAGGACAGCGAACACTGAAGCTTTCTTT.